A selection of T cell receptor beta chains follows, all from one sample in a study of human T cells and chemical hapten exposure. TCRdb re-called the RACE reads through MiXCR, storing one row per CDR3 protein. Of 250,000 or so distinct CDR3 sequences listed, just under 8% are singletons. Sequenced material: whole blood, taken in connection with sensitization to the hapten diphenylcyclopropenone (DPC). The receptors shown here come from a man between 18 and 29 years old with alopecia areata. Some clones in this sample may be carry-over from other donors' samples. CDR3s include the opening cysteine and the closing phenylalanine or tryptophan. The D gene is left open where the match is weak. Clone size, where shown, is once, few, many, or a class for clones that have expanded.

TRBD1	NA	TRBJ2-1	TRBV2	CANSGQGVYNEQFF	TGTGCCAATTCGGGACAGGGGGTTTACAATGAGCAGTTCTTC
NA	many	TRBJ2-7	TRBV21-1	CASSRRERPATYEQYF	TGTGCCAGCAGCAGACGGGAGAGACCTGCTACCTACGAGCAGTACTTC
NA	many	TRBJ1-1	TRBV7-9	CAAREKALGNTEAFF	TGTGCCGCCCGGGAGAAAGCGCTTGGGAACACTGAAGCTTTCTTT
NA	NA	TRBJ1-4	TRBV12-3/TRBV12-4	CASSLGVANEKLFF	TGTGCCAGCAGTTTGGGGGTGGCTAATGAAAAACTGTTTTTT
TRBD1	NA	TRBJ1-2	TRBV7-9	CASHGTVNYGYTF	TGTGCCAGCCACGGGACAGTAAACTATGGCTACACCTTC
NA	NA	TRBJ2-3	TRBV20-1	CSAPLAGVTDTQYF	TGCAGTGCCCCCCTTGCCGGGGTCACAGATACGCAGTATTTT
NA	NA	TRBJ2-3	TRBV29-1	CSVEDQGTPDTQYF	TGCAGCGTTGAAGACCAAGGGACCCCAGATACGCAGTATTTT
NA	NA	TRBJ1-5	TRBV7-6	CASSSSAGGPNQPQHF	TGTGCCAGCAGCTCGTCGGCGGGGGGCCCTAATCAGCCCCAGCATTTT
NA	few	TRBJ1-2	TRBV6-5	CASQDGPSGYGYTF	TGTGCCAGCCAAGACGGACCGTCTGGCTATGGCTACACCTTC
NA	NA	TRBJ1-1	TRBV7-2	CASSFGGGPTEAFF	TGTGCCAGCAGCTTCGGTGGGGGGCCGACTGAAGCTTTCTTT
NA	few	TRBJ1-4	TRBV12-3/TRBV12-4	CASSLAGGERDEKLFF	TGTGCCAGCAGTTTAGCCGGTGGAGAGAGAGATGAAAAACTGTTTTTT
NA	many	TRBJ2-2	TRBV4-1	CASSQVAAFTGELFF	TGCGCCAGCAGCCAAGTGGCAGCCTTCACCGGGGAGCTGTTTTTT
NA	NA	TRBJ1-1	TRBV10-3	CAISDGRGFFAEAFF	TGTGCCATCAGTGACGGCAGGGGCTTTTTTGCTGAAGCTTTCTTT
TRBD2	few	TRBJ2-1	TRBV24-1	CATSDLRGGRFDEQFF	TGTGCCACCAGTGATTTACGGGGGGGCCGTTTCGATGAGCAGTTCTTC
NA	many	TRBJ2-7	TRBV20-1	CSARHDQGTYEQYF	TGCAGTGCTAGACACGATCAGGGCACCTACGAGCAGTACTTC
NA	few	TRBJ1-2	TRBV7-9	CASSLDRAPYGYTF	TGTGCCAGCAGCTTAGATAGGGCGCCCTATGGCTACACCTTC
NA	NA	TRBJ1-1	TRBV24-1	CATTDSQNTEAFF	TGTGCCACCACGGACAGTCAGAACACTGAAGCTTTCTTT
NA	many	TRBJ1-5	TRBV5-5	CASSLAGDNQPQHF	TGTGCCAGCAGCTTGGCAGGGGATAACCAGCCCCAGCATTTT
NA	NA	TRBJ1-6	TRBV6-2/TRBV6-3	CASAVAALMRPLHF	TGTGCCAGCGCCGTGGCTGCCCTGATGAGGCCCCTCCACTTT
TRBD1	NA	TRBJ2-3	TRBV15	CATSRVSGTGTDTQYF	TGTGCCACCAGCAGAGTGTCAGGGACAGGCACAGATACGCAGTATTTT
NA	many	TRBJ2-1	TRBV5-1	CASSLNLGLADPKGGQFF	TGCGCCAGCAGCTTAAATCTGGGGCTAGCGGACCCAAAAGGGGGGCAGTTCTTC
NA	many	TRBJ1-1	TRBV10-3	CAISANSLNTEAFF	TGTGCCATCAGTGCTAACAGCTTGAACACTGAAGCTTTCTTT
NA	NA	TRBJ1-5	TRBV6-2/TRBV6-3	CASSYSPLNQPQHF	TGTGCCAGCAGTTACTCCCCATTGAATCAGCCCCAGCATTTT
NA	many	TRBJ1-5	TRBV6-2/TRBV6-3	CASSTAFGGEDQPQHF	TGTGCCAGCTCTACCGCGTTTGGGGGGGAAGATCAGCCCCAGCATTTT
TRBD1	many	TRBJ1-5	TRBV6-2/TRBV6-3	CASNSPGGSQPQHF	TGTGCCAGCAATTCCCCAGGGGGCAGCCAGCCCCAGCATTTT
TRBD1	NA	TRBJ1-5	TRBV15	CATSTTMTGGGNQPQHF	TGTGCCACCAGCACCACCATGACAGGGGGCGGCAATCAGCCCCAGCATTTT
NA	few	TRBJ1-6	TRBV6-6	CASSYPNLRDNAGGSPLHF	TGTGCCAGCAGTTACCCTAACCTCCGGGACAACGCCGGGGGTTCACCCCTCCACTTT
NA	many	TRBJ1-4	TRBV4-1	CASSQGRANEKLFF	TGCGCCAGCAGCCAAGGCAGGGCTAATGAAAAACTGTTTTTT
NA	few	TRBJ1-2	TRBV25-1	CASSRDDLYGYTF	TGTGCCAGCAGCCGGGACGACCTTTATGGCTACACCTTC
NA	NA	TRBJ2-7	TRBV28	CASSLLAGDEQYF	TGTGCCAGCAGTTTATTGGCAGGGGACGAGCAGTACTTC
NA	NA	TRBJ1-3	TRBV6-6	CASSKLLTISGNTIYF	TGTGCCAGCAGTAAACTACTGACCATCTCTGGAAACACCATATATTTT
TRBD1	NA	TRBJ1-1	TRBV29-1	CSVTLRGPNTEAFF	TGCAGCGTCACTCTCAGGGGGCCGAACACTGAAGCTTTCTTT
NA	few	TRBJ2-4	TRBV20-1	CSAYPRVMVDIQYF	TGCAGTGCTTACCCTAGGGTGATGGTAGACATTCAGTACTTC
TRBD2	NA	TRBJ2-2	TRBV10-3	CAISAGGVAGELFF	TGTGCCATCAGTGCGGGGGGAGTCGCCGGGGAGCTGTTTTTT
TRBD1	many	TRBJ1-1	TRBV7-9	CASRARNRGGRTEAFF	TGTGCCAGCAGGGCACGCAACAGGGGAGGGAGGACTGAAGCTTTCTTT
NA	NA	TRBJ1-5	TRBV4-3	CASSQDWQAHQPQHF	TGCGCCAGCAGCCAAGATTGGCAGGCGCATCAGCCCCAGCATTTT
NA	NA	TRBJ1-1	TRBV6-2/TRBV6-3	CASSYSGGPLNTEAFF	TGTGCCAGCAGTTACTCCGGGGGCCCACTGAACACTGAAGCTTTCTTT
TRBD2	NA	TRBJ2-1	TRBV11-2	CASRNLAGGYNEQFF	TGTGCCAGCAGAAATCTAGCGGGGGGGTACAATGAGCAGTTCTTC
NA	few	TRBJ1-2	TRBV4-3	CASSQVRGLTYGYTF	TGCGCCAGCAGCCAAGTCCGGGGGCTTACCTATGGCTACACCTTC
NA	few	TRBJ2-2	TRBV12-3/TRBV12-4	CASSQPVTHPGTGELFF	TGTGCCAGCAGCCAACCCGTAACACACCCGGGCACCGGGGAGCTGTTTTTT
NA	few	TRBJ1-1	TRBV2	CASSRAAWNPEAFF	TGTGCCAGCAGCAGGGCCGCCTGGAACCCTGAAGCTTTCTTT
TRBD1	NA	TRBJ2-3	TRBV6-5	CASSYGTASTDTQYF	TGTGCCAGCAGTTACGGGACAGCTAGCACAGATACGCAGTATTTT
TRBD2	few	TRBJ2-3	TRBV5-1	CASSSSGGASRTDTQYF	TGCGCCAGCAGCTCTAGCGGGGGGGCATCTCGTACAGATACGCAGTATTTT
NA	NA	TRBJ2-7	TRBV6-5	CASTTWDGRAYEQYF	TGTGCCAGCACCACCTGGGACGGGAGAGCCTACGAGCAGTACTTC
TRBD1	NA	TRBJ1-4	TRBV12-3/TRBV12-4	CASSWDRDEKLFF	TGTGCCAGCAGTTGGGACAGGGACGAAAAACTGTTTTTT
NA	NA	TRBJ1-6	TRBV12-3/TRBV12-4	CASREDASPLHF	TGTGCCAGCAGAGAAGACGCGTCACCCCTCCACTTT
NA	few	TRBJ1-3	TRBV10-3	CAISEDLSGNTIYF	TGTGCCATCAGTGAGGATCTCTCTGGAAACACCATATATTTT
NA	few	TRBJ1-1	TRBV5-1	CASSLPGPRNTEAFF	TGCGCCAGCAGCTTACCGGGACCGAGGAACACTGAAGCTTTCTTT
TRBD1	many	TRBJ1-1	TRBV12-3/TRBV12-4	CASSWTGGNTEAFF	TGTGCCAGCAGTTGGACAGGGGGAAACACTGAAGCTTTCTTT
NA	NA	TRBJ2-7	TRBV20-1	CSAEDVAVHEQYF	TGCAGTGCGGAGGACGTCGCGGTCCACGAGCAGTACTTC
TRBD2	many	TRBJ2-1	TRBV4-3	CASSQGSGGAYNEQFF	TGCGCCAGCAGCCAAGGGAGCGGGGGGGCCTACAATGAGCAGTTCTTC
TRBD1	NA	TRBJ1-2	TRBV3-1	CASSQRRTGANYGYTF	TGTGCCAGCAGCCAACGAAGGACAGGGGCAAACTATGGCTACACCTTC